This T cell receptor (beta chain) was sequenced during a study of Ad26.COV2.S vaccination and SARS-CoV-2 variants. Treatment in this sample: 15 to 20 received Ad26.COV2.S at low or high dose, single or two shots; roughly five received placebo; per-sample allocation not given. Sampling took place 63 days after the first vaccine or placebo injection. TCRdb keeps only in-frame clones here, not all; method: immunoSEQ multiplex PCR. Of roughly 350,000 clones listed, 80% to 90% are singletons. The clonotype originates from a person aged 18-60 years who received the Ad26.COV2.S COVID-19 vaccine or a placebo. The sequences come from peripheral blood, collected in a trial of Ad26.COV2.S vaccine versus placebo.

The CDR3 region is CASSEDPNSPLHF. CDR3 sequence (DNA): TGTGCCAGCAGTGAAGACCCCAATTCACCCCTCCACTTT. This chain joins TRBV6-1 and TRBJ1-6; D is unclear. V was shortened by 1 base and J by 7 bases, with 5 bases between the two germline ends. The CDR3 is 13 amino acids. Germline V lookup: CDR1 MNHNS, CDR2 SASEGT.